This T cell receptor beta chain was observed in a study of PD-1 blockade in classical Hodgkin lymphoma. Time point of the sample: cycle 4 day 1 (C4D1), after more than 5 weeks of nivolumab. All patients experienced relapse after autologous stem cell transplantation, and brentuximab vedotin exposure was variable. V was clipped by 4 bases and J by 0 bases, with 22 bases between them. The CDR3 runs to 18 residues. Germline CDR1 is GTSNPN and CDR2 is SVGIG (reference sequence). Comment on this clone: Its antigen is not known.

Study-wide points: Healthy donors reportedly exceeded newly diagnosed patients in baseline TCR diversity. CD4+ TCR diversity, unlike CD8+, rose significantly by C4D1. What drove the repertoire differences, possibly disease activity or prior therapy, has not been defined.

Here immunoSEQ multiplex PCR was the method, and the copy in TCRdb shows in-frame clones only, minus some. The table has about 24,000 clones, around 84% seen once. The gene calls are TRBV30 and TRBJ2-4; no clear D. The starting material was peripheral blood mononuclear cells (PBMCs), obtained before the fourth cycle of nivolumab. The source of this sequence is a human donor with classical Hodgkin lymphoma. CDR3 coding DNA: TGTGCCTGGAAGGGCGATCGTAGGACCCTCTTAGCCAAAAACATTCAGTACTTC. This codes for CAWKGDRRTLLAKNIQYF.